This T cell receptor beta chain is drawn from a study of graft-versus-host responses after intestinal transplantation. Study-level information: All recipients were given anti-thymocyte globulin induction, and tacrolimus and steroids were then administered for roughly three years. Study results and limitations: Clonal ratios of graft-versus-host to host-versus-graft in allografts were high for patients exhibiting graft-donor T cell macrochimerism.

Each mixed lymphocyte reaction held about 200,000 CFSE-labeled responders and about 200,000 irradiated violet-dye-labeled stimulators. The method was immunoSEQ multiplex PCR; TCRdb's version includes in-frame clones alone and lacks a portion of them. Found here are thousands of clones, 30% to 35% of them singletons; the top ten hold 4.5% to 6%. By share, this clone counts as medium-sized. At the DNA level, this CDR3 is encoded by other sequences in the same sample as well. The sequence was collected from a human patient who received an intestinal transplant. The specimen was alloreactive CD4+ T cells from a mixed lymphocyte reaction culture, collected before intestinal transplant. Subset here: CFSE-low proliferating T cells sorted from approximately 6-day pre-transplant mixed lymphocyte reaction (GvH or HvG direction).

This CDR3 reads CASSVGAVEGEKLFF. DNA for the CDR3: TGTGCCAGCAGCGTAGGGGCTGTGGAGGGAGAAAAACTGTTTTTT. V usage is TRBV9 and J usage is TRBJ1-4; D ambiguous. CDR1 and CDR2 (germline): SGDLS, YYNGEE. There are 15 residues in the CDR3. V lost 0 bases and J 8 bases, leaving 14 bases between the germline ends.